Below are 29 T cell receptor beta chains sequenced from a single sample in a study of blood T cell repertoires in COVID-19. The method was immunoSEQ multiplex PCR; TCRdb's version includes in-frame clones alone and lacks a portion of them. Among 93,000 or so clones listed, 89% were seen once. The sequenced sample was peripheral blood. The source of these receptors is a woman in her sixties with acute or convalescent COVID-19.

The chain is built from TRBV3-1 (or the pseudogene TRBV3-2) and TRBJ2-6, with D maybe TRBD2 (6 bases). CDR1 and CDR2 from the germline V gene are LGHDT and YNNKEL (reference sequence). The CDR3 covers 16 residues. Trimming removed 9 bases at V and 0 bases at J, with 15 bases between. The CDR3 region is CASEGLPNSGANVLTF. The CDR3 bases are TGTGCCAGTGAAGGACTACCAAACTCTGGGGCCAACGTCCTGACTTTC.

This clone appeared a few times. The CDR3 bases are TGTGCCAGCTCACCACTTAGCTCGCGGGAGGGAACAGATACGCAGTATTTT. Translating gives CASSPLSSREGTDTQYF. J is TRBJ2-3 and V is TRBV18; 9 bases line up with TRBD2. CDR1 is KGHSH and CDR2 is LQKENI in the germline V gene. V was pared by 1 base and J by 3 bases, with 8 bases of the junction left unmatched. This CDR3 is built from 17 residues. Supplemented by reference TRBV18 and TRBJ2-3, the full variable domain reads NAGVMQNPRHLVRRRGQEARLRCSPMKGHSHVYWYRQLPEEGLKFMVYLQKENIIDESGMPKERFSAEFPKEGPSILRIQQVVRGDSAAYFCASSPLSSREGTDTQYFGPGTRLTVL.

CDR3 nucleotides: TGTGCCAGCAGGCCAGGGGGCCATCCCTCCTACGAGCAGTACTTC. It is translated as CASRPGGHPSYEQYF. V gene TRBV6-5 combines with J gene TRBJ2-7; 8 bases are shared with TRBD1. Germline V gene lookup returns CDR1 MNHEY and CDR2 SVGAGI. Trimming at V came to 6 bases and at J to 0 bases, leaving 7 bases not matched to a gene. The CDR3 sequence is 15 residues long.

The rearrangement joins TRBV10-3 to TRBJ1-3; maybe TRBD1 (6 bases). The germline V gene has CDR1 ENHRY and CDR2 SYGVKD. The CDR3 length is 13 residues. Trimming pared 8 bases from V and 0 bases from J, leaving 8 bases between. The CDR3 loop is CAIADSSGNTIYF. DNA of the CDR3: TGTGCCATCGCGGACAGCTCTGGAAACACCATATATTTT.

This clone appeared a few times. J is TRBJ1-3 and V is TRBV28, with a possible D match to TRBD1 (6 bases). The germline gives CDR1 MDHEN, CDR2 SYDVKM. The CDR3 length is 14 residues. Trimming cost V 4 bases and J 10 bases, with 17 bases left between them. The CDR3 here is CASSSLPGGATIYF. DNA of the CDR3: TGTGCCAGCAGTTCCCTGCCGGGGGGCGCTACCATATATTTT. Full variable domain (rest looked up from reference TRBV28 and TRBJ1-3): DVKVTQSSRYLVKRTGEKVFLECVQDMDHENMFWYRQDPGLGLRLIYFSYDVKMKEKGDIPEGYSVSREKKERFSLILESASTNQTSMYLCASSSLPGGATIYFGEGSWLTVV.

DNA of the CDR3: TGTGCCAGCAGCTCAGGGACTAGCGGCTCCTACAATGAGCAGTTCTTC. This encodes CASSSGTSGSYNEQFF. The rearrangement uses TRBV5-4 and TRBJ2-1, with TRBD2 matching 11 bases. With 3 bases clipped from V and 0 bases from J, the junction kept 2 bases outside the gene matches. CDR3 length: 16 amino acids. Germline V CDR1 and CDR2: SGHNT, YYREEE (reference sequence).

The chain combines TRBV5-1 with TRBJ2-7; 8 nucleotides match TRBD1. CDR1 is SGHRS, CDR2 YFSETQ, per germline. The CDR3 loop spans 19 amino acids. The V and J ends lost 0 bases and 0 bases, in that order; junction bases with no gene match: 14. The DNA of the CDR3 is TGCGCCAGCAGCTTGGTCCCCGGACAGGGTTTGGGGAGCTCCTACGAGCAGTACTTC. It encodes CASSLVPGQGLGSSYEQYF.

The chain uses TRBV25-1 and TRBJ2-3; D not resolved. The V end was cut by 3 bases, the J end by 6 bases, with 10 bases between. Germline V gene data show CDR1 as MGHDK and CDR2 as SYGVNS. The CDR3 length is 13 residues. The CDR3 coding sequence is TGTGCCAGCAGTGAGCCGAACACGGATACGCAGTATTTT. Encoded protein: CASSEPNTDTQYF.

This chain links TRBV19 with TRBJ2-7; 8 bases map to TRBD1. CDR3 length equals 16 residues. After removal of 0 bases from V and 0 bases from J, the junction contained 4 bases not matched to a gene. Germline CDR1 is LNHDA and CDR2 is SQIVND (reference sequence). Written as DNA, the CDR3 is TGTGCCAGTAGTATAGAAACAGGGGGGTTCTCCTACGAGCAGTACGTC. Protein product: CASSIETGGFSYEQYV.

This chain uses TRBV29-1 with TRBJ1-2; 8 bases are a match to TRBD1. CDR1 and CDR2 from the germline V gene are SQVTM and ANQGSEA. Trimming cost V 6 bases and J 1 base; bases outside gene matches: 4. This CDR3 has 13 amino acids. DNA of the CDR3: TGCAGCGTCGACGACAGGGGTAACTATGGCTACACCTTC. Its translation is CSVDDRGNYGYTF.

The rearrangement links TRBV7-8 to TRBJ2-7; 10 positions agree with TRBD1. The CDR3 loop spans 16 amino acids. The V segment lost 2 bases and the J segment 2 bases; nucleotides outside the gene matches: 6. From germline, CDR1 is SGHVS and CDR2 FQNEAQ. The CDR3 DNA reads TGTGCCAGCAGCTTACTTCCGGGACAGGGGACCTACGAGCAGTACTTC. Amino acid sequence: CASSLLPGQGTYEQYF.

This clone was counted only a few times. The chain links TRBV3-1 (or the pseudogene TRBV3-2) to TRBJ1-5; D might be TRBD1 (5 bases). Trimming left V 0 bases short and J 9 bases short, with 12 bases between. Germline-derived CDR1 and CDR2 are LGHDT and YNNKEL (reference sequence). The length of the CDR3 is 14 residues. CDR3 nucleotides: TGTGCCAGCAGCCAAGATTCCGGGGGTCGGCCCCAGCATTTT. Its protein is CASSQDSGGRPQHF.

The count of this clone is one. V usage is TRBV10-1 and J usage is TRBJ2-5; TRBD1 matches at 9 bases. This CDR3 has 15 residues. The germline gives CDR1 WNHNN, CDR2 SYGVQD (reference sequence). V shed 2 bases, J shed 5 bases, and the junction held 6 bases outside the gene matches. CDR3 sequence: CASSEDRGSWETQYF. For the CDR3, the DNA is TGCGCCAGCAGTGAGGACAGGGGGTCTTGGGAGACCCAGTACTTC.

The chain couples TRBV5-6 to TRBJ1-1; 8 nucleotides agree with TRBD1. The CDR3 length is 14 residues. Unmatched junction bases numbered 11, after V lost 3 bases and J lost 10 bases. Per germline, CDR1 SGHDT and CDR2 YYEEEE. The DNA of the CDR3 is TGTGCCAGCAGCTCTACAGGGGGGAGAGTGTCAGCTTTCTTT. The encoded protein is CASSSTGGRVSAFF.

This chain uses TRBV2 with TRBJ1-6; 7 nucleotides align to TRBD1. Losses at the gene ends were 8 bases for V and 6 bases for J; bases not matched to a gene: 7. This CDR3 is built from 14 residues. Germline-derived CDR1 and CDR2 are SNHLY and FYNNEI. DNA of the CDR3: TGTGCCAGCCGACAGGGTTTTTCTAATTCACCCCTCCACTTT. Amino acids: CASRQGFSNSPLHF.

This sequence joins TRBV9 and TRBJ1-3, with 11 nucleotides matching TRBD1. CDR3 size: 16 residues. Trimming cost V 7 bases and J 2 bases; bases outside gene matches: 8. Germline V gene sequence: CDR1 SGDLS, CDR2 YYNGEE. CDR3 nucleotides: TGTGCCAGCTCACTGGGACAGGGGGGCACTGGAAACACCATATATTTT. Amino acids: CASSLGQGGTGNTIYF.

This chain uses TRBV5-1 with TRBJ1-2, with D perhaps matching TRBD1 (5 bases). CDR1 SGHRS and CDR2 YFSETQ come from the germline V gene. V was trimmed by 2 bases and J by 3 bases, leaving 11 bases between them. The CDR3 extends over 14 amino acids. The CDR3 region is CASSFGGSHYGYTF. CDR3 coding DNA: TGCGCCAGCAGCTTTGGGGGGTCCCACTATGGCTACACCTTC.

The chain employs TRBV5-1 and TRBJ2-1, with 16 bases lining up with TRBD2. Germline values: CDR1 SGHRS, CDR2 YFSETQ. This CDR3 region has 19 residues. Unmatched junction bases numbered 12, after V lost 4 bases and J lost 5 bases. The CDR3 nucleotides read TGCGCCAGCAGCCTATTGGGACTAGCGGGAGGGGGTGTGAACAATGAGCAGTTCTTC. Translating it yields CASSLLGLAGGGVNNEQFF.

The chain employs TRBV6-5 and TRBJ1-6; 9 nucleotides agree with TRBD1. The V gene end was trimmed by 7 bases and the J gene end by 7 bases; junction bases not matched to a gene: 5. CDR3 length: 14 residues. Looked up from germline, CDR1 is MNHEY and CDR2 is SVGAGI. The CDR3 protein is CASIGTGKNSPLHF. For the CDR3, the DNA is TGTGCCAGCATAGGGACAGGGAAAAATTCACCCCTCCACTTT.

This chain connects TRBV9 to TRBJ1-3; a possible D gene is TRBD1 (5 bases). The CDR3 is 15 residues long. Per the germline V gene, CDR1 is SGDLS and CDR2 is YYNGEE. V was trimmed by 4 bases and J by 0 bases, leaving 11 bases between them. The CDR3: CASSPVGPSGNTIYF. The CDR3 coding sequence is TGTGCCAGCAGCCCGGTGGGGCCCTCTGGAAACACCATATATTTT.

The chain uses TRBV15 and TRBJ2-2; D might be TRBD2 (6 bases). V lost 2 bases and J lost 6, with 16 bases in between. The CDR3 consists of 16 residues. Germline loops: CDR1 LNHNV, CDR2 YYDKDF (reference sequence). The CDR3 region is CATSRPLGSRAGELFF. As DNA, the CDR3 is TGTGCCACCAGCAGACCTCTCGGGAGTCGGGCCGGGGAGCTGTTTTTT.

The rearrangement uses TRBV6-5 and TRBJ2-1; the match to TRBD2 covers 7 bases. CDR1 is MNHEY and CDR2 is SVGAGI in the germline V gene. V trimming: 10 bases; J trimming: 7 bases; junction bases outside the gene matches: 4. The CDR3 runs to 11 residues. This chain's CDR3 is CATWGGNEQFF. The DNA of the CDR3 is TGTGCCACATGGGGGGGGAATGAGCAGTTCTTC.

The chain couples TRBV2 to TRBJ1-2; D gene ambiguous. V was trimmed by 7 bases and J by 3 bases, leaving 12 bases between them. CDR3 size: 13 residues. CDR1 is SNHLY and CDR2 is FYNNEI in the germline V gene. CDR3 sequence reads: CASIGSYHYGYTF. The CDR3 DNA sequence: TGTGCCAGCATCGGGTCCTACCACTATGGCTACACCTTC.

This clone occurred a few times. The chain joins TRBV21-1 to TRBJ2-7; no DNA check was done on the table's D call, TRBD2. TRBV21-1 is shown as a pseudogene. The CDR3 loop spans 11 amino acids. Here the CDR3 reads CASIREREQYF. Here the CDR3 DNA reads TGTGCCAGCATACGGGAGCGGGAGCAGTACTTC.

On this clone: The same CDR3 is also encoded by other DNA sequences in this sample. The V and J genes are TRBV9 and TRBJ2-7, with TRBD1 matching 8 bases. V was pared by 5 bases and J by 2 bases, with 6 bases of the junction left unmatched. Looked up from germline, CDR1 is SGDLS and CDR2 is YYNGEE. This CDR3 has 14 amino acids. CDR3 sequence reads: CASSVGQGTYEQYF. Here the CDR3 DNA reads TGTGCCAGCAGTGTTGGACAGGGAACCTACGAGCAGTACTTC.

The V call is TRBV11-2, the J call TRBJ2-1; 12 nucleotides align to TRBD2. J gave up 7 bases and V 1 base, and 5 bases lay outside the gene matches. The germline gives CDR1 SGHAT, CDR2 FQNNGV. The CDR3 runs to 16 residues. CDR3 protein: CASSLALAGGRNEQFF. The CDR3 coding sequence is TGTGCCAGCAGCTTAGCACTAGCGGGAGGAAGGAATGAGCAGTTCTTC. The entire variable domain, with the rest obtained from reference TRBV11-2 and TRBJ2-1, is as follows: EAGVAQSPRYKIIEKRQSVAFWCNPISGHATLYWYQQILGQGPKLLIQFQNNGVVDDSQLPKDRFSAERLKGVDSTLKIQPAKLEDSAVYLCASSLALAGGRNEQFFGPGTRLTVL.

The chain links TRBV10-3 to TRBJ2-5; 15 bases are a match to TRBD2. The CDR3 covers 16 residues. Germline CDR1 is ENHRY and CDR2 is SYGVKD. Unmatched junction bases numbered 3, after V lost 3 bases and J lost 4 bases. CDR3 coding DNA: TGTGCCATCAGTGAAGGGACTAGCGGGAGGAGAGAGACCCAGTACTTC. Its translation is CAISEGTSGRRETQYF.

This chain joins TRBV9 and TRBJ1-4, with TRBD1 matching over 7 bases. The V gene end was trimmed by 0 bases and the J gene end by 4 bases; junction bases not matched to a gene: 6. Looked up from germline, CDR1 is SGDLS and CDR2 is YYNGEE. The length of the CDR3 is 16 residues. CDR3 loop: CASSVVAGGVNEKLFF. Written as DNA, the CDR3 is TGTGCCAGCAGCGTAGTCGCAGGGGGAGTTAATGAAAAACTGTTTTTT. Variable domain in full (rest from reference TRBV9 and TRBJ1-4): DSGVTQTPKHLITATGQRVTLRCSPRSGDLSVYWYQQSLDQGLQFLIQYYNGEERAKGNILERFSAQQFPDLHSELNLSSLELGDSALYFCASSVVAGGVNEKLFFGSGTQLSVL.

The chain employs TRBV6-4 and TRBJ1-4; 10 nucleotides line up with TRBD1. Unmatched junction bases numbered 14, after V lost 4 bases and J lost 9 bases. Germline CDR1 MRHNA, CDR2 SNTAGT. This CDR3 spans 17 amino acids. The CDR3 region has the DNA TGTGCCAGCAGTGCCGCGGGACAGGGGATCGGACACCAAAAACTGTTTTTT. Its translation: CASSAAGQGIGHQKLFF.